What follows are 12 T cell receptor beta chains derived from one specimen sequenced in a study of blood T cells in healthy people across ages. A second PCR, run for about 7 to 11 cycles, used a sample-barcoded 5' primer plus a J-beta primer mix. TCRdb used MiXCR to reprocess the 5' RACE reads, holding one entry per CDR3 protein. The sample carries about 780,000 distinct CDR3 sequences, 62% recorded once. The sample was blood. Receptor source: a man aged 25-45 years in good health.

The chain links TRBV29-1 to TRBJ1-2; D perhaps matches TRBD1 (5 bases). Between the trimmed V and J ends, which lost 1 base and 6 bases, there was a span of 18 bases. The V gene's germline CDR1 is SQVTM and CDR2 ANQGSEA. The CDR3 is 15 residues long. The CDR3 spells CSVEGPREIGDGYTF. The CDR3 DNA sequence: TGCAGCGTTGAAGGCCCCAGGGAAATTGGGGATGGCTACACCTTC.

The rearrangement joins TRBV7-9 to TRBJ2-4; D tentatively reads TRBD1 or TRBD2 (5 bases each). The J call may be incorrect, as the DNA end agrees better with TRBJ2-7. CDR1 and CDR2 from the germline V gene are SEHNR and FQNEAQ (reference sequence). CDR3 length: 14 residues. The CDR3 loop is CASSLRTTGYEQYF. The CDR3 DNA follows: TGTGCCAGCAGCTTACGGACAACGGGGTACGAGCAGTACTTC.

The rearrangement uses TRBV7-9 and TRBJ1-2; no firm D call. CDR1 SEHNR and CDR2 FQNEAQ come from the germline V gene (reference sequence). This CDR3 comprises 14 residues. Trimming removed 1 base at V and 6 bases at J, with 12 bases between. The CDR3 region is CASSLGPLQDGYTF. The CDR3 DNA reads TGTGCCAGCAGCTTAGGTCCGCTTCAGGATGGCTACACCTTC.

The chain combines TRBV12-3 or TRBV12-4 with TRBJ2-1, with D unclear. The DNA end favors TRBJ2-7, so the J call may be wrong. The CDR3 covers 12 residues. This CDR3 reads CASSFSNNEQYF. The DNA of the CDR3 is TGTGCCAGCAGTTTCTCCAACAATGAGCAGTACTTC.

The rearrangement joins TRBV30 to TRBJ2-5; no reliable D call. The V and J ends lost 1 base and 0 bases respectively, with 12 bases between them. In germline, CDR1 is GTSNPN, CDR2 SVGIG (reference sequence). The CDR3 extends over 15 amino acids. The CDR3 here is CAWSEGHIDQETQYF. CDR3 sequence (DNA): TGTGCCTGGAGTGAGGGCCATATAGACCAAGAGACCCAGTACTTC.

This chain connects TRBV20-1 to TRBJ2-4; 9 bases agree with TRBD1. The germline V gene encodes CDR1 DFQATT and CDR2 SNEGSKA (reference sequence). This CDR3 comprises 14 residues. The V and J ends lost 6 bases and 0 bases, in that order; junction bases with no gene match: 3. For the CDR3, the DNA is TGCAGTGCCCGGACAGGGGTAGCCAAAAACATTCAGTACTTC. Translation: CSARTGVAKNIQYF.

This clonotype was picked up a small number of times. V usage is TRBV24-1 and J usage is TRBJ2-7; TRBD2 agrees at 15 bases. CDR1 KGHDR and CDR2 SFDVKD come from the germline V gene. The CDR3 runs 17 residues. V dropped 3 bases and J dropped 4; count of bases not matched to a gene: 6. The CDR3 DNA reads as TGTGCCACCAGTGATCGTCCGGGACTAGCGGGGGGTTACGAGCAGTACTTC. Its translation is CATSDRPGLAGGYEQYF.

The sample holds a few counts of this clonotype. V is TRBV15 and J is TRBJ2-7; D perhaps matches TRBD1 (5 bases). The V gene lost 0 bases and the J gene lost 2 bases, with 11 bases spanning the gap. Germline loops: CDR1 LNHNV, CDR2 YYDKDF (reference sequence). This CDR3 region has 15 residues. CDR3 nucleotides: TGTGCCACCAGCAGAGATGCAGGGATAGCCTACGAGCAGTACTTC. Residues: CATSRDAGIAYEQYF.

V gene TRBV29-1 combines with J gene TRBJ2-1; D ambiguous. Germline V lookup: CDR1 SQVTM, CDR2 ANQGSEA. Trimming pared 7 bases from V and 7 bases from J, leaving 20 bases between. The CDR3 has 14 amino acids. The CDR3 sequence is CSARPGLGDNEQFF. In DNA form, the CDR3 reads TGCAGCGCAAGACCGGGCCTAGGTGATAATGAGCAGTTCTTC.

Of note for this clonotype: At one end, the junction sequence differs from germline, possibly due to a read error. This chain joins TRBV5-4 and TRBJ2-5; possibly TRBD2 for D (5 bases). CDR3 length: 15 residues. Germline V gene data show CDR1 as SGHNT and CDR2 as YYREEE (reference sequence). In DNA form, the CDR3 reads TGTGCCAGCAACTTGGCGGGTCTGTACCAAGAGACCCAGTACTTC. Its translation: CASNLAGLYQETQYF.

The V and J genes are TRBV5-8 and TRBJ1-5, with TRBD1 as a possible D gene (6 bases). The germline CDR1 and CDR2 sequences are SGHTS and YDEGEE. V lost 3 bases to trimming and J lost 4 bases, with 14 bases between them. The CDR3 extends over 15 amino acids. The CDR3 sequence: CASSSEGVLNQPQHF. The CDR3 region has the DNA TGTGCCAGCAGCTCGGAGGGGGTACTGAATCAGCCCCAGCATTTT.

The V call is TRBV27, the J call TRBJ1-6, with D tentatively TRBD1 (6 bases). The germline CDR1 and CDR2 sequences are MNHEY and SMNVEV (reference sequence). The V end lost 8 bases, the J end lost 15 bases, and 17 bases lay between the germline ends. This CDR3 contains 12 residues. This CDR3 is CASGIVGASLHF. As DNA, the CDR3 is TGTGCCAGCGGTATAGTGGGGGCCAGCCTCCACTTT.